Presented here are 25 T cell receptor beta chains from one specimen sequenced in a study of CD8+CD57+ T cells in acquired aplastic anemia. Genomic DNA served as template for TCR beta VDJ and CDR3 profiling. From the reads, TCRdb called clonotypes with MiXCR, one entry per CDR3 protein. The sample carries a few hundred thousand distinct CDR3 sequences, 82% recorded once. An expansion of CD8+CD57+ cells by flow cytometry had been shown in patients chosen for sequencing. The sequenced sample was sorted CD4+, CD8+, or CD8+CD57+ T cells (not recorded which) from PBMCs. These receptors all come from a human donor with aplastic anemia.

The V call is TRBV4-2, the J call TRBJ2-3; D tentatively fits TRBD1 or TRBD2 (6 bases each). Germline V lookup: CDR1 LGHNA, CDR2 YNFKEQ. V was shortened by 4 bases and J by 4 bases, with 15 bases between the two germline ends. This CDR3 is built from 15 residues. CDR3 bases: TGTGCCAGCAGCCCAGAAGTGGGGGGCCCAGATACGCAGTATTTT. Its translation: CASSPEVGGPDTQYF.

A note on this clonotype: This could be a read error, since a much larger clone is one nucleotide away. The rearrangement joins TRBV11-1 to TRBJ1-5; D not certain. The CDR3 is made up of 15 amino acids. Germline CDR1 and CDR2: SGHAT and FQDESV (reference sequence). Trimming shortened V by 1 base and J by 7 bases, and 14 bases separated the two germline ends. Written as DNA, the CDR3 is TGTGCCAGCAGCTTAGGGGAGGCGGGCCCCCAGCCCCAGCATTTT. As protein: CASSLGEAGPQPQHF.

With regard to this clonotype: Its ends do not fully match the called genes, so a read error is possible. The chain is built from TRBV7-8 and TRBJ2-1; tentative D call: TRBD2 (6 bases). Germline CDR1 and CDR2: SGHVS and FQNEAQ. The CDR3 loop spans 15 amino acids. In DNA form, the CDR3 reads TGTGCCAGCAGCTTAGCGGGAGGACCCGATACGCAGCATTCCTTC. Translation gives CASSLAGGPDTQHSF. Variable domain in full (rest from reference TRBV7-8 and TRBJ2-1): GAGVSQSPRYKVAKRGQDVALRCDPISGHVSLFWYQQALGQGPEFLTYFQNEAQLDKSGLPSDRFFAERPEGSVSTLKIQRTQQEDSAVYLCASSLAGGPDTQHSFGPGTRLTVL.

This clonotype was observed a handful of times. No DNA is shown, since the ends of the CDR3 on it are uncertain; the CDR3 is the one TCRdb lists. The chain recombines TRBV7-9 with TRBJ2-6. The CDR3 contains 16 residues when both ends are counted. Germline V gene sequence: CDR1 SEHNR, CDR2 FQNEAQ (reference sequence). CDR3 sequence reads: CASSLAPGELFFGLTF.

The genes are TRBV24-1 and TRBJ2-1, with 9 bases that match TRBD1. Trimming removed 7 bases from V and 9 bases from J; junction bases left unmatched: 12. Germline V gene sequence: CDR1 KGHDR, CDR2 SFDVKD. The CDR3 sequence is 15 residues long. This CDR3 is CATSETGGALREQFF. The CDR3 bases are TGTGCCACCAGCGAAACAGGGGGCGCGCTACGTGAGCAGTTCTTC.

V is TRBV9 and J is TRBJ2-1; D is unclear. From germline, CDR1 is SGDLS and CDR2 YYNGEE. The CDR3 consists of 15 residues. V was cut by 0 bases and J by 13 bases, with 20 bases left in between. The CDR3 bases are TGTGCCAGCAGCGTAGGGCCAGAGACGCAGTATTTTCAGTTCTTC. Protein sequence: CASSVGPETQYFQFF.

Remarks on this clonotype: At one boundary the junction diverges from the germline segment, which might be a read error. V usage is TRBV2 and J usage is TRBJ1-2, with a tentative D call TRBD1 (5 bases). Germline loops: CDR1 SNHLY, CDR2 FYNNEI. CDR3 length: 13 residues. The CDR3 protein is CASSQGLTGAHSF. CDR3 in DNA: TGTGCCAGCAGCCAAGGGCTTACAGGTGCCCACTCCTTC.

Of note for this clonotype: The DNA is omitted, as the CDR3 cannot be located on it reliably, and the CDR3 follows TCRdb's listing. The chain is built from TRBV7-8 and TRBJ2-3; the D call in the table, TRBD2, was not verified against the DNA. Germline CDR1 SGHVS, CDR2 FQNEAQ. From its first to its last residue, the CDR3 has 13 amino acids. CDR3 protein: CASSFAGGADPYF.

The chain couples TRBV9 to TRBJ1-1, with unresolved D. The CDR3 is 15 residues long. The V end lost 0 bases, the J end lost 10 bases, and 19 bases lay between the germline ends. Germline values: CDR1 SGDLS, CDR2 YYNGEE. The CDR3 DNA is TGTGCCAGCAGCGTAGGGACCGCACGGAATCAGCCAGCTTTCTTT. Translated: CASSVGTARNQPAFF.

The chain employs TRBV5-8 and TRBJ2-5; possibly TRBD1 or TRBD2 for D (6 bases each). Germline V CDR1 and CDR2: SGHTS, YDEGEE. V lost 0 bases and J 1 base, leaving 13 bases between the germline ends. The CDR3 covers 16 residues. Here the CDR3 DNA reads TGTGCCAGCAGCTTGGTTTCGGGGGCCCCCCAAGAGACCCAGTACTTC. This translates into CASSLVSGAPQETQYF.

A word on this clonotype: Given the absence of the conserved phenylalanine or tryptophan at the CDR3 end, a read error is likely. The chain joins TRBV2 to TRBJ2-6, with a weak D call TRBD2 (6 bases). Trimming left V 6 bases short and J 10 bases short, with 22 bases between. CDR3 length equals 16 residues. Per germline, CDR1 SNHLY and CDR2 FYNNEI. CDR3 in amino acids: CASSVGGSYAANVLTC. For the CDR3, the DNA is TGTGCCAGCAGCGTCGGGGGTAGCTACGCGGCGAACGTCCTGACTTGC.

Note on this clonotype: Sequence at one end of the junction differs from germline and may be a read error. DNA for the CDR3: TGTGCCAGCAGCTTAGCTCTGACACCGGATACGGAAGATTTCTTT. Translated, it gives CASSLALTPDTEDFF. The chain carries TRBV7-2 and TRBJ1-1; D not resolved. This CDR3 region has 15 residues. Looked up from germline, CDR1 is SGHTA and CDR2 is FQGNSA. The entire variable domain, with the rest obtained from reference TRBV7-2 and TRBJ1-1, is as follows: GAGVSQSPSNKVTEKGKDVELRCDPISGHTALYWYRQSLGQGLEFLIYFQGNSAPDKSGLPSDRFSAERTGGSVSTLTIQRTQQEDSAVYLCASSLALTPDTEDFFGQGTRLTVV.

This chain uses TRBV7-8 with TRBJ1-1, with D unresolved. Between the trimmed V and J ends, which lost 0 bases and 7 bases, there was a span of 21 bases. CDR1 is SGHVS, CDR2 FQNEAQ, per germline. The CDR3 is 17 residues long. CDR3 in amino acids: CASSLAECPDTNYEAFF. In DNA, the CDR3 is TGTGCCAGCAGCTTAGCGGAATGTCCCGATACGAACTATGAAGCTTTCTTT.

This chain uses TRBV9 with TRBJ1-2, with 7 bases identical to TRBD1. The length of the CDR3 is 15 residues. V was pared by 4 bases and J by 10 bases, with 16 bases of the junction left unmatched. Germline V CDR1 and CDR2: SGDLS, YYNGEE. The CDR3, as DNA: TGTGCCAGCAGCTTGACAGGGAGCGTCGACTATTTCTACACCTTC. The encoded protein is CASSLTGSVDYFYTF.

The chain is built from TRBV5-5 and TRBJ2-3, with D possibly being TRBD1 (5 bases). V dropped 3 bases and J dropped 10 bases, with 9 bases sitting between them. Per the germline V gene, CDR1 is SGHKS and CDR2 is YYEKEE (reference sequence). This CDR3 has 11 residues. DNA of the CDR3: TGTGCCAGCAGCTCCTCACAGGCGCAGTATTTT. Its protein is CASSSSQAQYF.

The chain employs TRBV9 and TRBJ2-5; unclear D gene. The V gene's germline CDR1 is SGDLS and CDR2 YYNGEE. V was trimmed by 3 bases and J by 12 bases, leaving 24 bases between them. The length of the CDR3 is 15 residues. The CDR3 DNA reads as TGTGCCAGCAGCGCAAGGGCAAATACGCAAGAGTTTGAGTACTTC. It is translated as CASSARANTQEFEYF.

A word on this clonotype: The junction does not match germline at one end; this may be a read error. The rearrangement uses TRBV24-1 and TRBJ2-7, with D maybe TRBD1 (5 bases). The length of the CDR3 is 14 residues. CDR1 and CDR2 (germline): KGHDR, SFDVKD. The CDR3 nucleotides are TGTGCCACCAGTGATACCAGGGTGGCGTATGGCCACACCTTC. Its translation: CATSDTRVAYGHTF.

This clonotype was picked up many times. The rearrangement links TRBV6-5 to TRBJ1-6; D call uncertain. The V end lost 0 bases, the J end lost 9 bases, and 6 bases lay between the germline ends. Germline CDR1 reads MNHEY; CDR2 reads SVGAGI. CDR3 length: 13 residues. Here the CDR3 DNA reads TGTGCCAGCAGTTACTCAGACATTTCACCCCTCCACTTT. It translates to CASSYSDISPLHF.

V and J are TRBV19 and TRBJ1-2; D gene uncertain. This CDR3 has 13 amino acids. Germline V CDR1 and CDR2: LNHDA, SQIVND (reference sequence). V was trimmed by 8 bases and J by 4 bases, leaving 14 bases between them. The CDR3 DNA reads as TGTGCCAGTTCTCCGACGGGGATCTATGGCTACACCTTC. Its translation: CASSPTGIYGYTF.

Worth noting for this clonotype: The junction departs from germline at one end; a sequencing error may be responsible. The chain links TRBV24-1 to TRBJ2-1; no definite D call. Germline CDR1 is KGHDR and CDR2 is SFDVKD. The CDR3 is 11 residues long. The CDR3 nucleotides read TGTACCACCAAAGCAGAGAATGAGCAGTTCTTC. Residues: CTTKAENEQFF.

As for this clonotype: Relative to the germline gene, one junction end is altered; a read error may explain this. This chain connects TRBV9 to TRBJ2-3, with 11 bases that match TRBD2. This CDR3 spans 14 amino acids. Per germline, CDR1 SGDLS and CDR2 YYNGEE. CDR3 protein: CASSAGTSGEDTHF. CDR3 bases: TGTGCCAGCAGCGCCGGGACTAGCGGAGAAGATACGCATTTT.

The V gene is TRBV7-3, the J gene TRBJ2-1, with unresolved D. Germline-derived CDR1 and CDR2 are SGHTA and FQGTGA. V was pared by 4 bases and J by 13 bases, with 17 bases between. There are 13 residues in the CDR3. The CDR3 DNA sequence: TGTGCCAGCAGCTCAGGCGTTACGAGAAAACAGTTCTTC. It codes for CASSSGVTRKQFF.

This clonotype was found once. The junction departs from germline at one end; a sequencing error may be responsible. The chain uses TRBV7-7 and TRBJ2-7, with TRBD1 as a possible D gene (5 bases). This CDR3 spans 15 amino acids. CDR1 and CDR2 from the germline V gene are SSHAT and FNYEAQ (reference sequence). The CDR3 sequence is CASSSGLGVGYEQYF. For the CDR3, the DNA is TGTGCTAGCAGCTCCGGTTTAGGGGTCGGCTACGAGCAGTACTTC.

The J gene is TRBJ2-2, the V gene TRBV9, with a possible D match to TRBD1 (5 bases). The CDR3 length is 15 residues. The germline V gene has CDR1 SGDLS and CDR2 YYNGEE. Trimming stripped 0 bases from V and 3 bases from J, with 9 bases between. CDR3 bases: TGTGCCAGCAGCGTAGGGGTCAGGGACACCGGGGAGCTGTTTTTT. Its protein is CASSVGVRDTGELFF.

Concerning this clonotype itself: The conserved final phenylalanine or tryptophan is absent from the CDR3, which likely points to a read error. It is unclear where the CDR3 begins or ends on the DNA, so no DNA is shown, and the CDR3 is as TCRdb lists it. The CDR3 protein is CASSQRTAGGEKL. V and J are TRBV9 and TRBJ1-2. Germline CDR1 and CDR2: SGDLS and YYNGEE. The CDR3 region is 13 residues in length, termini included.